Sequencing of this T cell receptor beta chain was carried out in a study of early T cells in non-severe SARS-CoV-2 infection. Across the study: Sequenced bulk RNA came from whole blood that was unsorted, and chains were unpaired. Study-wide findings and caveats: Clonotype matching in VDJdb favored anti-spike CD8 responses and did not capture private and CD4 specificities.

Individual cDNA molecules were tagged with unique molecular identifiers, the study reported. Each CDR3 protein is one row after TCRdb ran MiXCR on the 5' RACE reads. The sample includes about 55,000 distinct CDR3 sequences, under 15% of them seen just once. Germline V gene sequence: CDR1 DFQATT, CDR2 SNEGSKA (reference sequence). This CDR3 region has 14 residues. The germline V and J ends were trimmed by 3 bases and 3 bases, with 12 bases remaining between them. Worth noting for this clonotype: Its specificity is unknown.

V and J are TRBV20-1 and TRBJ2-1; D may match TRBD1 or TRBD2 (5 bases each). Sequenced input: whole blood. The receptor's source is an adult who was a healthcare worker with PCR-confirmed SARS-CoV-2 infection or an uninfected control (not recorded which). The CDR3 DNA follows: TGCAGTGCTAGGTCCGGGACGGACTACAATGAGCAGTTCTTC. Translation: CSARSGTDYNEQFF.